This T cell receptor (beta chain) was captured in a study of blood T cell repertoires in COVID-19. Per the germline V gene, CDR1 is MNHNY and CDR2 is SVGAGI (reference sequence). The CDR3 sequence is 17 residues long. The ends were cut back, 5 bases at V and 7 bases at J, with 21 bases in the middle. Data came from immunoSEQ multiplex PCR; TCRdb stores just in-frame clones and leaves some out. The repertoire holds tens of thousands of clones, just under 75% seen once, with 4.5% to 5% in the top ten. By frequency in the sample, this clone is medium-sized. The sample contains more than one DNA sequence encoding this CDR3.

The V and J genes are TRBV6-6 and TRBJ1-6; possibly TRBD1 for D (6 bases). The sequencing sample was made of peripheral blood. This TCR derives from a woman in her 70s with COVID-19, enrolled during active disease. In DNA, the CDR3 is TGTGCCAGCAGTCAGGCGGGGGGTCGGGGGACAAATTCACCCCTCCACTTT. The encoded protein is CASSQAGGRGTNSPLHF.